This T cell receptor beta chain was retrieved from a study of T cell changes during pregnancy in multiple sclerosis. J was trimmed by 9 bases and V by 1 base; bases with no gene match: 8. The CDR3 has 16 residues. The germline V gene has CDR1 MGHRA and CDR2 YSYEKL. Sequencing was performed with immunoSEQ multiplex PCR; in TCRdb, only in-frame clones are kept and a portion is missing. The data show 60,000 to 85,000 clones, with about 92% seen just once and roughly 1.3% held by the top ten. Specimen: peripheral blood, collected in the second trimester of pregnancy. The V and J genes are TRBV4-1 and TRBJ2-1, with TRBD1 matching over 11 bases. The sequence was collected from a female donor in good health, enrolled as a control in a pregnancy study. The chain's CDR3 is CASSQGSGQGASEQFF. The CDR3 DNA follows: TGCGCCAGCAGCCAAGGGTCAGGACAGGGGGCTAGTGAGCAGTTCTTC.